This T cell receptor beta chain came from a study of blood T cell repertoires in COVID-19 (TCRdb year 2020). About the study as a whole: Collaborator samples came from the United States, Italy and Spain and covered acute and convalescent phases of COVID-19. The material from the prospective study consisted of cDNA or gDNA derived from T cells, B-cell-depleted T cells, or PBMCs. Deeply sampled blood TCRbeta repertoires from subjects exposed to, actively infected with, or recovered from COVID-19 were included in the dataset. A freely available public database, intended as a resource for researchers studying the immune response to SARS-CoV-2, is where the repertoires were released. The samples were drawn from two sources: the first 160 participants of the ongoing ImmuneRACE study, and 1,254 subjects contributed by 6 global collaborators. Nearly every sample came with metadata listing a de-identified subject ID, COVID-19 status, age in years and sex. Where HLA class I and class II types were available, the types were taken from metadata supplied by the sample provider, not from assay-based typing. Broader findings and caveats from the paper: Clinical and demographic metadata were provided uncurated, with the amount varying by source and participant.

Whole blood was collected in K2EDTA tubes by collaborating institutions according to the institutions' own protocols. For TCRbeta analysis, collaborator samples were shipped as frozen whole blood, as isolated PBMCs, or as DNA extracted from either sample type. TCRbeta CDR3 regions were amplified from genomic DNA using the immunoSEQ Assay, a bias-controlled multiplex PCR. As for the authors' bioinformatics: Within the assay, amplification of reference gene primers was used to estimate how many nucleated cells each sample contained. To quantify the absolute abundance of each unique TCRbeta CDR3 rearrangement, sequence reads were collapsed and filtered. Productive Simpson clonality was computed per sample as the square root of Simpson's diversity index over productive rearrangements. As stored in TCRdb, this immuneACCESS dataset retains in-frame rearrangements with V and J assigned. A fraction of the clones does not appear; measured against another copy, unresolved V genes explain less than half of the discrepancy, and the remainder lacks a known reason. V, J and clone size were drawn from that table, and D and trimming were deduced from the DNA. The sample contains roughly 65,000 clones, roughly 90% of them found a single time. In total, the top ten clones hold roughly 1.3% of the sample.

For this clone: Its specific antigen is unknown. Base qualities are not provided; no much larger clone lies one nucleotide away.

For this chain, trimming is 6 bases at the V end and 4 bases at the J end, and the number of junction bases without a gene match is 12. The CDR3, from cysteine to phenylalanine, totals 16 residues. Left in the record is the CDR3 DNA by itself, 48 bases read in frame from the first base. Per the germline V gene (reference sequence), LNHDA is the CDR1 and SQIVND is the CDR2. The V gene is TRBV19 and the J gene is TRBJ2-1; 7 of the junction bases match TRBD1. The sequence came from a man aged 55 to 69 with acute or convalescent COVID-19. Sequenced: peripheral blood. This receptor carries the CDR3 CASSRKPGTVYNEQFF. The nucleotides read TGTGCCAGTAGCAGAAAACCCGGGACAGTTTACAATGAGCAGTTCTTC.